A selection of T cell receptor beta chains follows, all from one sample in a study of shared clonotypes between healthy human individuals. Sequencing was performed with immunoSEQ multiplex PCR; in TCRdb, only in-frame clones are kept and a portion is missing. This table has roughly 2 million clones, about 95% appearing once. The material sequenced was naive CD8+ T cells sorted from blood. The receptors stem from a man aged 18 to 29 in good health. The CDR3 runs from the conserved cysteine through the conserved F or W. Each record gives: clone size, J gene, D gene, V gene, CDR3 DNA, CDR3 protein. A D gene is named only where the DNA matches it firmly. The size entry is marked missing in some rows and otherwise reads once, few, many or a size class.

clone_size: once
j_call: TRBJ2-1
d_call: .
v_call: TRBV7-9
cdr3_nt: TGTGCCAGCAGCGCCTTGTCCTGGGGGGAAGGCCCGAATGAGCAGTTCTTC
cdr3_aa: CASSALSWGEGPNEQFF

clone_size: once
j_call: TRBJ2-7
d_call: TRBD1
v_call: TRBV9
cdr3_nt: TGTGCCAGCAACCTGGGGCAGGGGGCGAAGGAGCAGTACTTC
cdr3_aa: CASNLGQGAKEQYF

clone_size: .
j_call: TRBJ2-7
d_call: .
v_call: TRBV7-9
cdr3_nt: TGTGCCAGCAGCGCCGTAATTGAGTACGAGCAGTACTTC
cdr3_aa: CASSAVIEYEQYF

clone_size: many
j_call: TRBJ1-1
d_call: .
v_call: TRBV4-1
cdr3_nt: TGCGCCAGCAGCCAACTGGGGGACTTCGAAGCTTTCTTT
cdr3_aa: CASSQLGDFEAFF

clone_size: .
j_call: TRBJ2-7
d_call: TRBD2
v_call: TRBV27
cdr3_nt: TGTGCCGCGGGAGGGGGGATCCATTACGAGCAGTACTTC
cdr3_aa: CAAGGGIHYEQYF

clone_size: .
j_call: TRBJ2-7
d_call: TRBD2
v_call: TRBV4-1
cdr3_nt: TGCGCCAGCAGCCAAGTGCTAGCGGGTGCCTACGAGCAGTACTTC
cdr3_aa: CASSQVLAGAYEQYF

clone_size: .
j_call: TRBJ2-2
d_call: .
v_call: TRBV2
cdr3_nt: TGTGCCAGCAGCCAGGGGAATACCGGGGAGCTGTTTTTT
cdr3_aa: CASSQGNTGELFF

clone_size: .
j_call: TRBJ1-6
d_call: .
v_call: TRBV28
cdr3_nt: TGTGCCAGCAGTTTGATGGCCAGGGGCTCACCCCTCCACTTT
cdr3_aa: CASSLMARGSPLHF

clone_size: .
j_call: TRBJ2-1
d_call: TRBD2
v_call: TRBV13
cdr3_nt: TGTGCCAGCAGCTTAGTGGCTAGCGGGAGAGGTTACAATGAGCAGTTCTTC
cdr3_aa: CASSLVASGRGYNEQFF

clone_size: .
j_call: TRBJ2-3
d_call: .
v_call: TRBV6-1
cdr3_nt: TGTGCCAGCAGTGAAGCACCGGGGGGCGAAACAGATACGCAGTATTTT
cdr3_aa: CASSEAPGGETDTQYF

clone_size: .
j_call: TRBJ2-2
d_call: .
v_call: TRBV27
cdr3_nt: TGTGCCAGCAGCGGGAGTCGCACCGGGGAGCTGTTTTTT
cdr3_aa: CASSGSRTGELFF

clone_size: .
j_call: TRBJ2-7
d_call: .
v_call: TRBV28
cdr3_nt: TGTGCCAGCAGTTTAACCAACGGGTCCCCCTACGAGCAGTACTTC
cdr3_aa: CASSLTNGSPYEQYF

clone_size: .
j_call: TRBJ2-2
d_call: .
v_call: TRBV6-1
cdr3_nt: TGTGCCAGCGCCTCTTTCACCGGGGAGCTGTTTTTT
cdr3_aa: CASASFTGELFF

clone_size: .
j_call: TRBJ2-7
d_call: .
v_call: TRBV5-1
cdr3_nt: TGCGCCAGCAGCCCCGTAGGGGGAGGGTCGTACGAGCAGTACTTC
cdr3_aa: CASSPVGGGSYEQYF

clone_size: .
j_call: TRBJ2-1
d_call: .
v_call: TRBV19
cdr3_nt: TGTGCCAGTAGTCCCGGGACAAGTTACAATGAGCAGTTCTTC
cdr3_aa: CASSPGTSYNEQFF

clone_size: .
j_call: TRBJ2-7
d_call: TRBD2
v_call: TRBV15
cdr3_nt: TGTGCCACCAGCAGACCGAGGCTAGCGGGAACTTACGAGCAGTACTTC
cdr3_aa: CATSRPRLAGTYEQYF

clone_size: .
j_call: TRBJ2-1
d_call: TRBD2
v_call: TRBV29-1
cdr3_nt: TGCAGCGGACTAGCGGGGGCGTACAATGAGCAGTTCTTC
cdr3_aa: CSGLAGAYNEQFF

clone_size: .
j_call: TRBJ2-7
d_call: TRBD1
v_call: TRBV28
cdr3_nt: TGTGCCAGCAGTGTTGGGACAGGGATGGACGAGCAGTACTTC
cdr3_aa: CASSVGTGMDEQYF

clone_size: .
j_call: TRBJ2-7
d_call: .
v_call: TRBV5-1
cdr3_nt: TGCGCCAGCAGCTTGGCAGGCACTTTCTACGAGCAGTACTTC
cdr3_aa: CASSLAGTFYEQYF

clone_size: .
j_call: TRBJ1-5
d_call: .
v_call: TRBV4-1
cdr3_nt: TGCGCCAGCAGCCAAGACGATAGCAATCAGCCCCAGCATTTT
cdr3_aa: CASSQDDSNQPQHF

clone_size: .
j_call: TRBJ1-6
d_call: TRBD1
v_call: TRBV27
cdr3_nt: TGTGCCAGCAGTTTTTCCCTGGGACAGGGTCGTAATTCACCCCTCCACTTT
cdr3_aa: CASSFSLGQGRNSPLHF

clone_size: .
j_call: TRBJ2-2
d_call: .
v_call: TRBV29-1
cdr3_nt: TGCAGCGTTCGTGGCGGGAACACCGGGGAGCTGTTTTTT
cdr3_aa: CSVRGGNTGELFF

clone_size: .
j_call: TRBJ2-7
d_call: .
v_call: TRBV5-8
cdr3_nt: TGTGCCAGCAGCTTGTCAGGGGCCTCCTACGAGCAGTACTTC
cdr3_aa: CASSLSGASYEQYF

clone_size: .
j_call: TRBJ2-1
d_call: TRBD2
v_call: TRBV2
cdr3_nt: TGTGCCAGCGAGCGGGGGGCCGTCTACAATGAGCAGTTCTTC
cdr3_aa: CASERGAVYNEQFF

clone_size: .
j_call: TRBJ2-7
d_call: TRBD2
v_call: TRBV28
cdr3_nt: TGTGCCAGCAGTTCATTTCATTTGGGGTCGGGGGGGCCAGTCGAGCAGTACTTC
cdr3_aa: CASSSFHLGSGGPVEQYF